This entry concerns a single TCR beta chain. The sample comes from a study of T cell changes during pregnancy in multiple sclerosis. Germline CDR1 and CDR2: SGDLS and YYNGEE. This CDR3 region has 15 residues. V was clipped by 3 bases and J by 2 bases; unmatched bases: 5. The data were produced by immunoSEQ multiplex PCR, yet TCRdb's version contains in-frame clones alone and is incomplete. This sample has approximately 20,000 clones; about 90% occur once, and the top ten carry over 4.5%. The material sequenced was CD8+ T cells from peripheral blood mononuclear cells, taken after pregnancy. This sequence originates from a female donor in good health, enrolled as a control in a pregnancy study. The J gene is TRBJ2-7, the V gene TRBV9; 10 bases align to TRBD2. CDR3 nucleotides: TGTGCCAGCAGCGCCGGACTAGCGGAGACCTACGAGCAGTACTTC. Amino acid sequence: CASSAGLAETYEQYF.